This T cell receptor (beta chain) appears in the sequencing data of a study of type 1 regulatory T cells. Points on this clonotype: The antigen is not known.

TCRdb analysed the reads with MiXCR anew, one entry per CDR3 protein. This table holds more than 60,000 distinct CDR3 sequences, 62% found once. The TCR originated in a human donor in good health. Sequencing used cultured non-Tr1 T cells, either the whole culture or a sorted T cell fraction (not recorded which).

The CDR3 nucleotides are TGCAGCGTCGCGGTTCTTAAGGGCACTGAAGCTTTCTTT. Amino acids: CSVAVLKGTEAFF. V and J are TRBV29-1 and TRBJ1-1; D ambiguous. CDR1 is SQVTM, CDR2 ANQGSEA, per germline. This CDR3 is built from 13 residues. Deletions cut 6 bases from V and 4 bases from J, with 15 bases between.